This T cell receptor (beta chain) originates from a study of blood T cell repertoires in COVID-19. This clone turned up a few times. Looked up from germline, CDR1 is LNHDA and CDR2 is SQIVND (reference sequence). The CDR3 is made up of 14 amino acids. J was trimmed by 5 bases and V by 0 bases; bases with no gene match: 3. Under the authors' procedure: For nucleated cells, counts were estimated from reference gene primer amplification. Generated by immunoSEQ multiplex PCR, the TCRdb table keeps only in-frame clones and is missing some. The V and J calls and the clone size are those of that table, but D and trimming were determined from the DNA. The profile shows 80,000 to 95,000 clones, over 80% of them singletons.

The source is a woman older than 75 with active or convalescent COVID-19. This chain links TRBV19 with TRBJ1-1; the match to TRBD1 covers 7 bases. The sample taken for sequencing was peripheral blood. The CDR3 DNA reads as TGTGCCAGTAGTATAGAGACAGGGAGAACTGAAGCTTTCTTT. It encodes CASSIETGRTEAFF.